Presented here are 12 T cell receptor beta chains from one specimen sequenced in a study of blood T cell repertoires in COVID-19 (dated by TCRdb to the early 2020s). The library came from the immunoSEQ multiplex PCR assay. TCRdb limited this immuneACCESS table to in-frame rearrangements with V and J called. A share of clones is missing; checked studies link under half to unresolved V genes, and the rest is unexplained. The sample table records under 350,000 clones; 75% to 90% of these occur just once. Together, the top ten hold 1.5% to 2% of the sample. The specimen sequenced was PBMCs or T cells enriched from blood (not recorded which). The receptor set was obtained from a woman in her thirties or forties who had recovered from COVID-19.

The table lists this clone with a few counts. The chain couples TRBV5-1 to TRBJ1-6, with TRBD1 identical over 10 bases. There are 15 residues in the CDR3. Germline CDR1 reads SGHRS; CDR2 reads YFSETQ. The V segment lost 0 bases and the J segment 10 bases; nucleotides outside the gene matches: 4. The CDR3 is CASSLGQGAQSPLHF. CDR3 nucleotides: TGCGCCAGCAGCTTGGGACAGGGGGCTCAGTCACCCCTCCACTTT.

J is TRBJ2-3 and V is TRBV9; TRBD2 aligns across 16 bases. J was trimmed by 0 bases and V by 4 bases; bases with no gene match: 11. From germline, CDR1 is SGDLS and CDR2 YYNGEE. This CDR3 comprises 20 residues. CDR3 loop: CASSPGTSGGVAPSTDTQYF. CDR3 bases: TGTGCCAGCAGCCCCGGGACTAGCGGGGGGGTAGCACCTAGCACAGATACGCAGTATTTT.

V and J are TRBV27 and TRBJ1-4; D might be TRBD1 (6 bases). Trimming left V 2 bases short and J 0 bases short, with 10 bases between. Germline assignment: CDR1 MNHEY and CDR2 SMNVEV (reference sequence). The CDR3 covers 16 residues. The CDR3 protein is CASSLLGGATNEKLFF. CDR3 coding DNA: TGTGCCAGCAGTTTACTAGGGGGAGCAACTAATGAAAAACTGTTTTTT.

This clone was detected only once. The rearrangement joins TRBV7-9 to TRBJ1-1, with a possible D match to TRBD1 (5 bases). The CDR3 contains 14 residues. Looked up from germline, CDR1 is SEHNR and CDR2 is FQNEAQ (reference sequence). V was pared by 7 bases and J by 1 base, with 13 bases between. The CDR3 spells CASIPREGNTEAFF. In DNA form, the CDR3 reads TGTGCCAGCATTCCCAGGGAGGGGAACACTGAAGCTTTCTTT.

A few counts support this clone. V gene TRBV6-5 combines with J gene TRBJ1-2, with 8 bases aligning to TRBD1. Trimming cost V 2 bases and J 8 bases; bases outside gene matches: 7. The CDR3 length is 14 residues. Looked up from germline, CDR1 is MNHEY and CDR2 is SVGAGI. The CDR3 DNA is TGTGCCAGCAGTTACGACGGGACAGGCCGGGGCTACACCTTC. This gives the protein CASSYDGTGRGYTF.

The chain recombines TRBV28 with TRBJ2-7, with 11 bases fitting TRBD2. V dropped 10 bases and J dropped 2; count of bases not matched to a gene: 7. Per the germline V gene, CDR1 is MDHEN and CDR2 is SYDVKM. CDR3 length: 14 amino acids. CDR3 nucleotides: TGTGCCACCGGACGACTAGCGGGAACCTACGAGCAGTACTTC. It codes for CATGRLAGTYEQYF.

CDR3 DNA: TGTGCCAGCAGCCAAGATCGGTGGGATACGCAGTATTTT. Translation gives CASSQDRWDTQYF. The chain links TRBV3-1 (or the pseudogene TRBV3-2) to TRBJ2-3, with D uncertain. Trimming left V 0 bases short and J 6 bases short, with 7 bases between. The CDR3 sequence is 13 residues long. The germline V gene has CDR1 LGHDT and CDR2 YNNKEL (reference sequence).

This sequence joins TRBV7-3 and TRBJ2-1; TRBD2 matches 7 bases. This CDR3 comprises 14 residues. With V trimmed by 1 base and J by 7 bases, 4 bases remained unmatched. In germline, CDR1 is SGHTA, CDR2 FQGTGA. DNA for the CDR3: TGTGCCAGCAGCTTAATGGGGGAGGGTAATGAGCAGTTCTTC. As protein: CASSLMGEGNEQFF.

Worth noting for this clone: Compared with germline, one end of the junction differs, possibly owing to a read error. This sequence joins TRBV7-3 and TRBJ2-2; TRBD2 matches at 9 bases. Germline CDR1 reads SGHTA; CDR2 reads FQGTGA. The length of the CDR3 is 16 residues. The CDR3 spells CPSGPAGGPNTGELFF. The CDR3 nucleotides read TGCCCCAGCGGCCCGGCGGGGGGGCCGAACACCGGGGAGCTGTTTTTT.

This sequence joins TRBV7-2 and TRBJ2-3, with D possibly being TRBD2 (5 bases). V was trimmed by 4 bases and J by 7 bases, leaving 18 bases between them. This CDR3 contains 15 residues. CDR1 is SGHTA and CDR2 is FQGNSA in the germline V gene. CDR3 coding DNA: TGTGCCAGCAGCTGGGCTAGCTCTGACACTAATACGCAGTATTTT. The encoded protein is CASSWASSDTNTQYF.

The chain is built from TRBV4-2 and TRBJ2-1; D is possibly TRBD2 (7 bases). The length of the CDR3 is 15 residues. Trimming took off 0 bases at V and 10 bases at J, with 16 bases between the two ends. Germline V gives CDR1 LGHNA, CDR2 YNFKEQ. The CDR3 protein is CASSQDWEGGYEQFF. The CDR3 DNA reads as TGTGCCAGCAGCCAAGATTGGGAGGGGGGTTACGAGCAGTTCTTC.

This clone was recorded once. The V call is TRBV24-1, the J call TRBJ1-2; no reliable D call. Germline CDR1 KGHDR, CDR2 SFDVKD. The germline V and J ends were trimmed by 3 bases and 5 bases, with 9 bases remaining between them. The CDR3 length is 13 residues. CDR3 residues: CATSDPTGYGYTF. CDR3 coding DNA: TGTGCCACCAGTGATCCGACGGGTTATGGCTACACCTTC.